The 9 T cell receptor beta chains presented below share a single source sample, sequenced in a study of monozygotic twins with inflammatory bowel disease. TCRdb processed the 5' RACE reads again and assigns one entry to each CDR3 protein, with no DNA. The repertoire table contains about 200,000 distinct CDR3 sequences. Material for sequencing was blood. These receptor sequences come from a human donor with ulcerative colitis or Crohn's disease, or a healthy co-twin of an affected twin (not recorded which).

The V call is TRBV6-1, the J call TRBJ1-1. CDR1 is MNHNS and CDR2 is SASEGT in the germline V gene. The CDR3 has 14 amino acids. The CDR3 here is CASSEADWGGQAFF.

This chain joins TRBV18 and TRBJ2-4. Germline V gives CDR1 KGHSH, CDR2 LQKENI. The length of the CDR3 is 14 residues. The CDR3 reads CASSPNPAKNIQYF. Complete variable domain (other parts from reference TRBV18 and TRBJ2-4): NAGVMQNPRHLVRRRGQEARLRCSPMKGHSHVYWYRQLPEEGLKFMVYLQKENIIDESGMPKERFSAEFPKEGPSILRIQQVVRGDSAAYFCASSPNPAKNIQYFGAGTRLSVL.

CDR3 sequence reads: CASSLRTGEHF. The chain couples TRBV5-6 to TRBJ2-7; TCRdb outputs TRBD1, but without DNA this stays unchecked. CDR3 size: 11 residues. The V gene's germline CDR1 is SGHDT and CDR2 YYEEEE.

The V and J genes are TRBV6-1 and TRBJ1-1; as DNA is missing, the TRBD1 call by TCRdb cannot be tested. Germline lookup yields CDR1 MNHNS and CDR2 SASEGT. The CDR3 totals 14 residues. The CDR3 sequence: CASSPDRGSSEAFF.

The chain is built from TRBV25-1 and TRBJ2-5; the D gene TCRdb calls, TRBD1, cannot be checked with no DNA. Germline lookup yields CDR1 MGHDK and CDR2 SYGVNS. CDR3 length equals 14 residues. CDR3: CASSATGGRETQYF.

This rearrangement joins TRBV5-6 to TRBJ2-3; TCRdb returns TRBD1, unconfirmable since there is no DNA. The CDR3 consists of 14 residues. Germline V gene data show CDR1 as SGHDT and CDR2 as YYEEEE. CDR3 in amino acids: CASSPDPRGDTQYF.

The chain couples TRBV7-2 to TRBJ2-7; TCRdb outputs TRBD2, but without DNA this stays unchecked. Germline V lookup: CDR1 SGHTA, CDR2 FQGNSA. This CDR3 is 15 amino acids long. This chain's CDR3 is CASSLVPGLQYEQYF.

The rearrangement uses TRBV27 and TRBJ1-1; as DNA is missing, the TRBD1 call by TCRdb cannot be tested. Germline V gene sequence: CDR1 MNHEY, CDR2 SMNVEV (reference sequence). CDR3 length equals 13 residues. The CDR3 protein is CASRRRGYTEAFF.

The CDR3 reads CASFKAGGYQNTGELFF. The genes are TRBV6-2 or TRBV6-3 and TRBJ2-2; TCRdb calls TRBD2, which cannot be checked without DNA. This CDR3 has 17 residues. From germline, CDR1 is MNHEY and CDR2 SVGEGT.